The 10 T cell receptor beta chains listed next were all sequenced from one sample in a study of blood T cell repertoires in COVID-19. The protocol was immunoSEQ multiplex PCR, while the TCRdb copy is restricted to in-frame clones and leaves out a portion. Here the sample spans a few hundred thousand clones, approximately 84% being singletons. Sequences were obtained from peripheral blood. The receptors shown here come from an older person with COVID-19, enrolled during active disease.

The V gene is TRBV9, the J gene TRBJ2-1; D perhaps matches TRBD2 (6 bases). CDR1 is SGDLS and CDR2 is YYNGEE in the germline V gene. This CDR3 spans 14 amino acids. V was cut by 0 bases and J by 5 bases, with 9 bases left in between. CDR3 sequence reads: CASSVVGGHNEQFF. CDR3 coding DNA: TGTGCCAGCAGCGTAGTTGGAGGGCACAATGAGCAGTTCTTC.

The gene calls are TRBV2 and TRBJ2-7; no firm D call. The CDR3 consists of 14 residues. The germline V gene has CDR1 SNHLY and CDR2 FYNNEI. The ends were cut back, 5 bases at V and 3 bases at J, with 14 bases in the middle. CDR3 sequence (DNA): TGTGCCAGCAGTAAGGTCCGAGGAAACTACGAGCAGTACTTC. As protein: CASSKVRGNYEQYF.

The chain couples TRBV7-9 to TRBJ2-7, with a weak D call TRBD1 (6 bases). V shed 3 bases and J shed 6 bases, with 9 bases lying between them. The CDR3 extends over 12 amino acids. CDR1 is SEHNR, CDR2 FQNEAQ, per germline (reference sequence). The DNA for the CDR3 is TGTGCCAGCAGCTTTCCCAGGGGCGAGCAGTACTTC. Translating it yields CASSFPRGEQYF.

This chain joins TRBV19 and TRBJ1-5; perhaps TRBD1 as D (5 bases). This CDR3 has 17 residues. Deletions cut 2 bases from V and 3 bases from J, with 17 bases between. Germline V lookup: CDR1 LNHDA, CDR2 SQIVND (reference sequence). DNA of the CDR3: TGTGCCAGTAGTATATCGGGGGTTTTGCGGACCAATCAGCCCCAGCATTTT. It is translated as CASSISGVLRTNQPQHF. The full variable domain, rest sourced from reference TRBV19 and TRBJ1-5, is DGGITQSPKYLFRKEGQNVTLSCEQNLNHDAMYWYRQDPGQGLRLIYYSQIVNDFQKGDIAEGYSVSREKKESFPLTVTSAQKNPTAFYLCASSISGVLRTNQPQHFGDGTRLSIL.

The CDR3 protein is CASRKQGSEGYTF. The CDR3, as DNA: TGTGCCAGCAGAAAACAGGGAAGCGAAGGCTACACCTTC. This sequence joins TRBV7-8 and TRBJ1-2; D is possibly TRBD1 (6 bases). CDR1 is SGHVS and CDR2 is FQNEAQ in the germline V gene. Deletions cut 6 bases from V and 8 bases from J, with 16 bases between. This CDR3 contains 13 residues.

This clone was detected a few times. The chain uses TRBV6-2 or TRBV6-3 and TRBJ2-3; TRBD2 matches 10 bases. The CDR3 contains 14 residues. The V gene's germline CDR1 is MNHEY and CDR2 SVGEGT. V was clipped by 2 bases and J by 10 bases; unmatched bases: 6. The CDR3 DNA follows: TGTGCCAGCAGTTACGTGGCTAGCGGGGGAGCGCAGTATTTT. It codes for CASSYVASGGAQYF.

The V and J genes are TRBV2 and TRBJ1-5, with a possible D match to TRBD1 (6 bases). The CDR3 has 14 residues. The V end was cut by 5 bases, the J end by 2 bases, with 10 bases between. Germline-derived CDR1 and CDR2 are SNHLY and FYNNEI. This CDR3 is CASSQQGGNQPQHF. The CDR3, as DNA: TGTGCCAGCAGTCAACAGGGAGGCAATCAGCCCCAGCATTTT.

The CDR3 DNA sequence: TGTGCCTGGAGTGTAGACCCCCAGGACCAAGAGACCCAGTACTTC. Its translation: CAWSVDPQDQETQYF. The rearrangement uses TRBV30 and TRBJ2-5; unclear D gene. The germline V and J ends were trimmed by 0 bases and 0 bases, with 11 bases remaining between them. Germline V gene sequence: CDR1 GTSNPN, CDR2 SVGIG (reference sequence). The CDR3 runs to 15 residues.

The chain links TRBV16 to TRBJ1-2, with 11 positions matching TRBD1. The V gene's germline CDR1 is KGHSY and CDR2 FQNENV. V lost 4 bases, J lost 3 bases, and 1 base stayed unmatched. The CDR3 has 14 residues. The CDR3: CASSLGQGDYGYTF. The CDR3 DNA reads TGTGCCAGCAGCCTGGGACAGGGGGACTATGGCTACACCTTC.

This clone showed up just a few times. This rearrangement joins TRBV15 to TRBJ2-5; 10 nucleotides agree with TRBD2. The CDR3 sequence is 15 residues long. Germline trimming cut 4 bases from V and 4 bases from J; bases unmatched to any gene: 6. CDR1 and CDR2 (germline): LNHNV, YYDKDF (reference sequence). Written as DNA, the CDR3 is TGTGCCACCAGCATAGGACCTAGCGGGGGAGAGACCCAGTACTTC. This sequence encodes CATSIGPSGGETQYF.